Listed below are T cell receptor beta chains from one sample, sequenced in a study of cytomegalovirus exposure and HLA in healthy donors. Only in-frame clones appear in the TCRdb table, and some are missing; sequencing was by immunoSEQ multiplex PCR. The sample contains some 100,000 clones, 74% of which appear only once. Sequences were obtained from PBMCs. The source is a human donor in good health. The conserved cysteine and the conserved F or W are not part of the CDR3 here. Each record gives: clone size, J gene, V gene, CDR3 protein. Part of the rows lack a size; the others show once, few, many or a class for expanded clones.

- | TRBJ1-6 | TRBV18 | ASSPTRTGTALH
few | TRBJ1-1 | TRBV25-1 | ASSQVNTEAF
- | TRBJ1-3 | TRBV5-4 | ASRNRPGTGDTGNTIY
- | TRBJ2-3 | TRBV7-6 | ASSPPAGGMGMDTQY
few | TRBJ2-7 | TRBV13 | ASSLRSAGVHEQY
once | TRBJ2-7 | TRBV28 | ASTKTRGYEQY
few | TRBJ2-3 | TRBV6-1 | ASRGTGSDTQY
- | TRBJ1-2 | TRBV28 | ASSLARGGYYGYT
- | TRBJ2-2 | TRBV29-1 | SVLTRANTGELF
- | TRBJ1-2 | TRBV9 | ASSEAHNRVSANYGYT
- | TRBJ1-6 | TRBV7-3 | ASSLDRVNSPLH
few | TRBJ2-5 | TRBV4-3 | ASSQDWGVGTQY
- | TRBJ2-2 | TRBV5-1 | ASSTEARELF
- | TRBJ2-1 | TRBV20-1 | SASQGEQF
- | TRBJ2-7 | TRBV27 | ASRGISFTYEQY
- | TRBJ2-5 | TRBV6-5 | ASRGQVQETQY
- | TRBJ1-2 | TRBV5-1 | ASSPYDNNYGYT
- | TRBJ1-2 | TRBV9 | ASSVGREANYGYT
- | TRBJ1-2 | TRBV10-2 | ASSESDEGWGYT
- | TRBJ1-2 | TRBV6-1 | ASSATGGGYGYT
- | TRBJ2-3 | TRBV5-1 | ASRGRTTTDTQY
once | TRBJ1-5 | TRBV19 | ASSMTGTGRYSNQPQH
few | TRBJ1-2 | TRBV4-3 | ASSQDGTAYGYT
once | TRBJ2-7 | TRBV2 | ASTPTPGQGDEQY
- | TRBJ1-5 | TRBV6-1 | ASSEGTGSQPQH
- | TRBJ2-1 | TRBV29-1 | SVEVGGLGNEQF
few | - | TRBV14 | ASSHGTEPFSSYEQY
- | TRBJ2-1 | TRBV30 | AWATSNNEQF
- | TRBJ2-4 | TRBV19 | ASSMDGQGLVKNIQY
- | TRBJ2-5 | TRBV7-6 | ASSLGGPVGETQY
- | TRBJ2-7 | TRBV9 | ASSVVPGPTYEQY
few | TRBJ2-7 | TRBV28 | ASSTNRDEQY
- | TRBJ2-7 | TRBV6-1 | ASSEAGDRVGLGEQY
- | TRBJ2-7 | TRBV28 | ASSLSRVNEQY
- | TRBJ1-3 | TRBV4-3 | ASSQEFGQGGNTIY
- | TRBJ1-3 | TRBV28 | AASASGNTIY
few | TRBJ2-7 | TRBV21-1 | ASSKHCQGRFYEQY
once | TRBJ1-2 | TRBV5-4 | ASTSGGTKGYT
- | TRBJ2-1 | TRBV7-3 | ASSLLPRTSNEQF
- | TRBJ1-2 | TRBV5-1 | ASSLEGANGYT
once | TRBJ2-7 | TRBV6-5 | ASRPGGYSSYEQY
- | TRBJ2-3 | TRBV25-1 | ASSTGGLRADTQY
- | TRBJ2-4 | TRBV10-2 | ASRGRQENIQY
- | TRBJ2-3 | TRBV5-1 | ASSLFGIQTDTQY
- | TRBJ1-1 | TRBV5-1 | ASSLGGYRTEAF